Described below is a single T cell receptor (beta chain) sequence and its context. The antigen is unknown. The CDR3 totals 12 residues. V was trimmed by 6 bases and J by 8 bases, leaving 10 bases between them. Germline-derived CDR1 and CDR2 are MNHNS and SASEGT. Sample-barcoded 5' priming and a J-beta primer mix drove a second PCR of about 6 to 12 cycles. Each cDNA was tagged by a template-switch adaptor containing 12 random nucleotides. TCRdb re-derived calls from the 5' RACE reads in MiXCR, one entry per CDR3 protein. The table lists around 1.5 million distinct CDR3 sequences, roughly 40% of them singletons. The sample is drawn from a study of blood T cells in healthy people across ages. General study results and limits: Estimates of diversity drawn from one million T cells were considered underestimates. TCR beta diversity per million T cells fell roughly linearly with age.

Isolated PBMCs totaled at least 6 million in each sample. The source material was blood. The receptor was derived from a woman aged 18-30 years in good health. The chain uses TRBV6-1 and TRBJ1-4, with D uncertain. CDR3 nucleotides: TGTGCCAGCAGGCGACTCTGGGAAAAACTGTTTTTT. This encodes CASRRLWEKLFF.